These 17 T cell receptor beta chains originate from one sample sequenced in a study of blood T cells in healthy people across ages. For the second PCR, which ran for about 6 to 11 cycles, a sample-barcoded 5' primer and a J-beta primer mix were used. TCRdb itself ran the 5' RACE reads through MiXCR, one entry per CDR3 protein. The sample records fewer than 2,000,000 distinct CDR3 sequences, 34% being singletons. The material sequenced was blood. The receptors were sampled from a woman in her twenties or thirties in good health.

The rearrangement uses TRBV9 and TRBJ2-1, with TRBD2 identical over 9 bases. The CDR3 is 16 residues long. V shed 1 base, J shed 2 bases, and the junction held 4 bases outside the gene matches. The V gene's germline CDR1 is SGDLS and CDR2 YYNGEE. The CDR3 DNA reads TGTGCCAGCAGCGTACACGCTAGCGGGGCCTACAATGAGCAGTTCTTC. Translating gives CASSVHASGAYNEQFF.

This clonotype turned up a few times. The genes are TRBV20-1 and TRBJ1-1, with D tentatively TRBD1 (5 bases). Germline V CDR1 and CDR2: DFQATT, SNEGSKA (reference sequence). CDR3 length: 14 residues. Deletions cut 3 bases from V and 5 bases from J, with 16 bases between. CDR3 sequence: CSARGEGWGTEAFF. The DNA for the CDR3 is TGCAGTGCTAGGGGAGAGGGCTGGGGGACTGAAGCTTTCTTT.

V is TRBV20-1 and J is TRBJ2-5; 7 bases are shared with TRBD1. This CDR3 region has 12 residues. Germline V lookup: CDR1 DFQATT, CDR2 SNEGSKA (reference sequence). The V and J ends lost 7 bases and 3 bases, in that order; junction bases with no gene match: 5. The CDR3 DNA reads as TGCAGTGGCCAGACAGGGAAAGAGACCCAGTACTTC. This codes for CSGQTGKETQYF.

The chain is built from TRBV5-1 and TRBJ2-2; 7 bases match TRBD1. V was clipped by 4 bases and J by 0 bases; unmatched bases: 9. The germline gives CDR1 SGHRS, CDR2 YFSETQ. The CDR3 consists of 17 residues. The CDR3, as DNA: TGCGCCAGCAGCCCGACAGGGACCACAGCGAACACCGGGGAGCTGTTTTTT. It translates to CASSPTGTTANTGELFF.

The V call is TRBV20-1, the J call TRBJ2-1; the D gene could be TRBD1 or TRBD2 (7 bases each). V was cut by 0 bases and J by 4 bases, with 25 bases left in between. The CDR3 loop spans 19 amino acids. Germline lookup yields CDR1 DFQATT and CDR2 SNEGSKA (reference sequence). The CDR3 bases are TGCAGTGCTAGAGACGGGGGAGAGTGGCAGCGGGACAGATACAATGAGCAGTTCTTC. This gives the protein CSARDGGEWQRDRYNEQFF.

With regard to this clonotype: A much larger clone differs by one base, so this may be a read error. This chain joins TRBV29-1 and TRBJ1-4, with 7 bases identical to TRBD1. This CDR3 has 23 residues. Germline V lookup: CDR1 SQVTM, CDR2 ANQGSEA. The CDR3 coding sequence is TGCAACGAGTGGTCTGAAAACAAATTACACCGGGACAGACGAGATAAAACAAATGAAAAACTGTTTTTT. Its translation is CNEWSENKLHRDRRDKTNEKLFF.

The chain recombines TRBV29-1 with TRBJ2-4; 13 bases are shared with TRBD2. The DNA end is a closer match to TRBJ2-7, so the J assignment may be wrong. CDR3 length equals 15 residues. Germline V gene lookup returns CDR1 SQVTM and CDR2 ANQGSEA. CDR3 region: CSVTGPGLAGREQYF. As DNA, the CDR3 is TGCAGCGTGACAGGTCCGGGACTAGCGGGACGCGAGCAGTACTTC.

The chain couples TRBV6-6 to TRBJ2-7; weak D call: TRBD1 (6 bases). The CDR3 extends over 13 amino acids. The germline CDR1 and CDR2 sequences are MNHNY and SVGAGI (reference sequence). V was pared by 7 bases and J by 3 bases, with 13 bases between. DNA for the CDR3: TGTGCCAGCAAACTACAACAGGGCTACGAGCAGTACTTC. This encodes CASKLQQGYEQYF.

This clonotype came up many times. The V call is TRBV20-1, the J call TRBJ2-3; the D gene is possibly TRBD2 (7 bases). This CDR3 comprises 13 residues. The germline gives CDR1 DFQATT, CDR2 SNEGSKA (reference sequence). The V gene lost 7 bases and the J gene lost 1 base, with 12 bases spanning the gap. This CDR3 reads CSVGGGGTDTQYF. As DNA, the CDR3 is TGCAGTGTGGGGGGGGGCGGCACAGATACGCAGTATTTT.

The chain recombines TRBV12-3 or TRBV12-4 with TRBJ2-7, with TRBD1 identical over 9 bases. With V trimmed by 4 bases and J by 4 bases, 8 bases remained unmatched. This CDR3 has 15 amino acids. CDR3 amino acids: CASSWAGTGPYEQYF. CDR3 DNA sequence: TGTGCCAGCAGTTGGGCCGGGACAGGGCCTTACGAGCAGTACTTC.

This clonotype turned up a few times. The CDR3 DNA reads as TGTGCTAGTGGTTTGCGTCGATTCGGGAGCACAGATACGCAGTATTTT. This codes for CASGLRRFGSTDTQYF. The chain couples TRBV12-5 to TRBJ2-3, with D uncertain. CDR3 length: 16 residues. Between the trimmed V and J ends, which lost 2 bases and 0 bases, there was a span of 12 bases. Germline values: CDR1 LGHNT, CDR2 FRNRAP.

Remarks on this clonotype: A read error may produce the germline difference seen at one junction end. J is TRBJ2-3 and V is TRBV2; 12 nucleotides align to TRBD2. This CDR3 is 17 amino acids long. Germline CDR1 is SNHLY and CDR2 is FYNNEI. The CDR3 DNA reads TGTGCCAGCAGTGGACTAGCGGGGGCCATCGGGGCAGATACGCGGTATTTT. Its translation is CASSGLAGAIGADTRYF.

This chain links TRBV11-2 with TRBJ2-7; D call uncertain. This CDR3 has 14 residues. The germline V gene has CDR1 SGHAT and CDR2 FQNNGV. Trimming removed 6 bases at V and 0 bases at J, with 12 bases between. The CDR3 nucleotides are TGTGCCAGCAGGTTCGCTGGTGGCTCCTACGAGCAGTACTTC. It codes for CASRFAGGSYEQYF.

This clonotype was seen ten or more times. The V and J genes are TRBV7-2 and TRBJ2-1; D unresolved. Germline assignment: CDR1 SGHTA and CDR2 FQGNSA. This CDR3 is 14 amino acids long. V was cut by 4 bases and J by 9 bases, with 16 bases left in between. CDR3 DNA: TGTGCCAGCAGCTCCCCCCTGGTTCCCCCTGAGCAGTTCTTC. It translates to CASSSPLVPPEQFF.

The chain joins TRBV11-2 to TRBJ1-5, with D unclear. Germline values: CDR1 SGHAT, CDR2 FQNNGV. Trimming pared 5 bases from V and 6 bases from J, leaving 11 bases between. The length of the CDR3 is 13 residues. The chain's CDR3 is CASSADSIQPQHF. CDR3 DNA sequence: TGTGCCAGCAGCGCCGACTCGATTCAGCCCCAGCATTTT.

The table lists this clonotype with a few counts. The V gene is TRBV5-1, the J gene TRBJ2-1; 9 bases are shared with TRBD2. This CDR3 is built from 15 residues. Germline CDR1 and CDR2: SGHRS and YFSETQ. Germline trimming cut 1 base from V and 10 bases from J; bases unmatched to any gene: 9. The CDR3 loop reads CASSLRAGGEREQFF. The CDR3 nucleotides read TGCGCCAGCAGCTTGCGAGCGGGGGGCGAGCGGGAGCAGTTCTTC.

The J gene is TRBJ2-7, the V gene TRBV15; D unclear. The germline V gene encodes CDR1 LNHNV and CDR2 YYDKDF (reference sequence). The CDR3 has 15 amino acids. The ends were cut back, 5 bases at V and 0 bases at J, with 14 bases in the middle. CDR3 DNA sequence: TGTGCCACCAGCTCCCGGCGGATTTCCTCCTACGAGCAGTACTTC. It specifies CATSSRRISSYEQYF.